Following are 26 T cell receptor beta chains from one sample sequenced in a study of blood T cell repertoires in COVID-19. Profiling relied on immunoSEQ multiplex PCR, and the TCRdb table lists in-frame clones only, not all of them. In the table there are roughly 28,000 clones, 80% to 90% of which are singletons. The sample comprised peripheral blood. These TCRs come from a human donor with acute or convalescent COVID-19. The donor label of this sample is uncertain.

The CDR3 coding sequence is TGTGCCAGTAGTTCAGGGAGGATATCTTGGGGTGAAGCTTTCTTT. Translating gives CASSSGRISWGEAFF. The chain is built from TRBV19 and TRBJ1-1, with a possible D match to TRBD1 (5 bases). The CDR3 extends over 15 amino acids. Germline V lookup: CDR1 LNHDA, CDR2 SQIVND (reference sequence). With 5 bases removed from V and 7 bases from J, the gap between germline ends came to 20 bases.

The rearrangement links TRBV4-1 to TRBJ2-2, with 7 nucleotides matching TRBD2. This CDR3 is 17 amino acids long. Looked up from germline, CDR1 is MGHRA and CDR2 is YSYEKL. V lost 0 bases to trimming and J lost 1 base; unmatched junction nucleotides: 5. CDR3 amino acids: CASSQDRVAGNTGELFF. The CDR3 DNA is TGCGCCAGCAGCCAAGACCGCGTAGCGGGGAACACCGGGGAGCTGTTTTTT.

This chain uses TRBV5-1 with TRBJ2-3; 7 bases map to TRBD1. The trim removed 0 bases at V and 1 base at J, leaving 5 bases unmatched. CDR1 SGHRS and CDR2 YFSETQ come from the germline V gene. The CDR3 is 16 amino acids. The CDR3 here is CASSLGAGGGTDTQYF. The CDR3 DNA reads as TGCGCCAGCAGCTTGGGAGCAGGGGGAGGCACAGATACGCAGTATTTT.

This rearrangement joins TRBV6-5 to TRBJ2-7; TRBD1 matches 10 bases. Germline V lookup: CDR1 MNHEY, CDR2 SVGAGI. V was clipped by 6 bases and J by 0 bases; unmatched bases: 2. The length of the CDR3 is 14 residues. CDR3: CASSRDRGSYEQYF. For the CDR3, the DNA is TGTGCCAGCAGCCGGGACAGGGGCTCCTACGAGCAGTACTTC.

CDR3 sequence: CASSQVGGGGTDTQYF. The DNA for the CDR3 is TGTGCCAGCAGCCAAGTAGGGGGCGGTGGCACAGATACGCAGTATTTT. The chain has TRBV3-1 (or the pseudogene TRBV3-2) and TRBJ2-3; TRBD1 matches at 7 bases. There are 16 residues in the CDR3. Trimming cost V 1 base and J 1 base; bases outside gene matches: 5. The germline V gene has CDR1 LGHDT and CDR2 YNNKEL (reference sequence).

V and J are TRBV7-3 and TRBJ1-6; D unresolved. V lost 0 bases and J 6 bases, leaving 6 bases between the germline ends. There are 14 residues in the CDR3. The germline CDR1 and CDR2 sequences are SGHTA and FQGTGA. In DNA form, the CDR3 reads TGTGCCAGCAGCTTAACGTCGCGTAATTCACCCCTCCACTTT. Amino acids: CASSLTSRNSPLHF.

The chain uses TRBV9 and TRBJ1-1, with D possibly matching TRBD1 (6 bases). Germline CDR1 SGDLS, CDR2 YYNGEE. V dropped 0 bases and J dropped 6 bases, with 9 bases sitting between them. The CDR3 is 13 residues long. This chain's CDR3 is CASSVAEGAEAFF. The DNA of the CDR3 is TGTGCCAGCAGCGTAGCCGAGGGGGCTGAAGCTTTCTTT.

J is TRBJ1-1 and V is TRBV11-3; tentatively, D is TRBD1 (6 bases). V was shortened by 1 base and J by 1 base, with 13 bases between the two germline ends. Germline V gives CDR1 SGHNT, CDR2 YENEEA. This CDR3 spans 16 amino acids. The CDR3 protein is CASSLGLQGGNTEAFF. The CDR3 DNA reads as TGTGCCAGCAGCTTAGGCCTACAGGGTGGGAACACTGAAGCTTTCTTT.

V is TRBV7-9 and J is TRBJ2-3; the D gene is possibly TRBD1 (6 bases). Germline lookup yields CDR1 SEHNR and CDR2 FQNEAQ (reference sequence). The V and J ends lost 4 bases and 0 bases respectively, with 8 bases between them. CDR3 length: 14 amino acids. The CDR3 is CASSSTGSTDTQYF. DNA for the CDR3: TGTGCCAGCAGCTCGACAGGTAGCACAGATACGCAGTATTTT. Together with reference TRBV7-9 and TRBJ2-3, the CDR3 gives the full variable domain: DTGVSQNPRHKITKRGQNVTFRCDPISEHNRLYWYRQTLGQGPEFLTYFQNEAQLEKSRLLSDRFSAERPKGSFSTLEIQRTEQGDSAMYLCASSSTGSTDTQYFGPGTRLTVL.

This chain connects TRBV29-1 to TRBJ1-1; no clear D gene. The length of the CDR3 is 12 residues. Trimming removed 5 bases from V and 0 bases from J, with 7 bases in between. Germline CDR1 reads SQVTM; CDR2 reads ANQGSEA. The CDR3 reads CSVRHMNTEAFF. DNA of the CDR3: TGCAGCGTTAGACACATGAACACTGAAGCTTTCTTT.

The chain joins TRBV6-5 to TRBJ2-5; 9 bases agree with TRBD2. The length of the CDR3 is 15 residues. Germline CDR1 MNHEY, CDR2 SVGAGI. V dropped 6 bases and J dropped 5; count of bases not matched to a gene: 10. Written as DNA, the CDR3 is TGTGCCAGCAGGTATAGCGGGGGCGGCTTGGAGACCCAGTACTTC. Its protein is CASRYSGGGLETQYF.

The chain has TRBV16 and TRBJ2-1; the D gene is possibly TRBD1 (6 bases). Between the trimmed V and J ends, which lost 4 bases and 2 bases, there was a span of 9 bases. CDR3 length: 14 residues. Looked up from germline, CDR1 is KGHSY and CDR2 is FQNENV. The CDR3 coding sequence is TGTGCCAGCAGCCGAGACAGGACCTACAATGAGCAGTTCTTC. The encoded protein is CASSRDRTYNEQFF.

The V gene is TRBV2, the J gene TRBJ1-2, with no clear D. V lost 0 bases and J 0 bases, leaving 14 bases between the germline ends. CDR3 length equals 17 residues. The V gene's germline CDR1 is SNHLY and CDR2 FYNNEI. DNA of the CDR3: TGTGCCAGCAGTGAAGCGAGTGGAGCGAGCGCTAACTATGGCTACACCTTC. Protein: CASSEASGASANYGYTF.

The chain uses TRBV10-3 and TRBJ2-5; D might be TRBD2 (6 bases). Trimming removed 4 bases from V and 4 bases from J, with 10 bases in between. Germline V gene data show CDR1 as ENHRY and CDR2 as SYGVKD. This CDR3 is 13 amino acids long. The CDR3 is CAISGGVVETQYF. Written as DNA, the CDR3 is TGTGCCATCAGTGGGGGGGTTGTAGAGACCCAGTACTTC.

The J gene is TRBJ2-1, the V gene TRBV2; 7 nucleotides agree with TRBD2. Germline values: CDR1 SNHLY, CDR2 FYNNEI. The CDR3 extends over 12 amino acids. V shed 8 bases and J 7 bases; nucleotides not matched to a gene: 5. The CDR3 DNA reads as TGTGCCAGCCTAGCGGAGGGGAATGAGCAGTTCTTC. Its protein product is CASLAEGNEQFF.

The V call is TRBV19, the J call TRBJ2-1; D not resolved. The CDR3 spans 13 residues. V lost 0 bases, J lost 7 bases, and 7 bases lay in between. Germline values: CDR1 LNHDA, CDR2 SQIVND (reference sequence). CDR3 nucleotides: TGTGCCAGTAGTATAGATCCGGTAAATGAGCAGTTCTTC. This codes for CASSIDPVNEQFF.

V is TRBV24-1 and J is TRBJ2-5, with 9 positions matching TRBD2. CDR3 size: 12 residues. The V gene's germline CDR1 is KGHDR and CDR2 SFDVKD. V shed 9 bases, J shed 3 bases, and the junction held 1 base outside the gene matches. CDR3 bases: TGTGCCACCCGCGGGGGGGAAGAGACCCAGTACTTC. Encoded protein: CATRGGEETQYF.

Comment on this clone: A junction boundary mismatches the germline segment, possibly from a read error. The chain is built from TRBV7-7 and TRBJ2-2; TRBD2 aligns across 13 bases. The CDR3 extends over 17 amino acids. The germline V gene has CDR1 SSHAT and CDR2 FNYEAQ (reference sequence). The CDR3 nucleotides read TGTGCTAGCAGCTTTCGGACTAGCGGGAGAAACACCGGGGAGCTGTTTTTT. It translates to CASSFRTSGRNTGELFF.

The chain couples TRBV7-3 to TRBJ2-7; D remains unclear. Looked up from germline, CDR1 is SGHTA and CDR2 is FQGTGA. The CDR3 is 13 residues long. V dropped 3 bases and J dropped 5 bases, with 11 bases sitting between them. CDR3 DNA: TGTGCCAGCAGCTTGCCGGTGAACGACGAGCAGTACTTC. Protein sequence: CASSLPVNDEQYF. Full variable domain (missing parts from reference TRBV7-3 and TRBJ2-7): GAGVSQTPSNKVTEKGKYVELRCDPISGHTALYWYRQSLGQGPEFLIYFQGTGAADDSGLPNDRFFAVRPEGSVSTLKIQRTERGDSAVYLCASSLPVNDEQYFGPGTRLTVT.

This chain joins TRBV5-4 and TRBJ1-6, with D maybe TRBD1 (5 bases). Germline-derived CDR1 and CDR2 are SGHNT and YYREEE (reference sequence). The CDR3 totals 14 residues. V gave up 0 bases and J gave up 8 bases, with 9 bases separating them. CDR3 bases: TGTGCCAGCAGCTTGGCGGCCAGGGATTCACCCCTCCACTTT. It translates to CASSLAARDSPLHF.

This clone was observed a single time. The rearrangement links TRBV10-3 to TRBJ2-6; no clear D gene. From germline, CDR1 is ENHRY and CDR2 SYGVKD. V was trimmed by 8 bases and J by 0 bases, leaving 5 bases between them. The CDR3 consists of 13 residues. The CDR3 region is CAIADSGANVLTF. The CDR3 nucleotides are TGTGCCATCGCAGACTCTGGGGCCAACGTCCTGACTTTC.

The J gene is TRBJ1-2, the V gene TRBV11-2; TRBD1 might be the D (5 bases). The V and J ends lost 5 bases and 2 bases respectively, with 15 bases between them. Germline CDR1 SGHAT, CDR2 FQNNGV. The CDR3 loop spans 15 amino acids. The DNA of the CDR3 is TGTGCCAGCAGCCCCGATGTAAGGGGCAACTATGGCTACACCTTC. Its protein product is CASSPDVRGNYGYTF.

V usage is TRBV19 and J usage is TRBJ1-5; maybe TRBD1 (5 bases). Germline V gives CDR1 LNHDA, CDR2 SQIVND (reference sequence). CDR3 size: 13 residues. With 7 bases removed from V and 5 bases from J, the gap between germline ends came to 12 bases. The CDR3 bases are TGTGCCAGTAAGAGCAGGGTTTATCAGCCCCAGCATTTT. It codes for CASKSRVYQPQHF.

This clone was picked up one time. V usage is TRBV12-5 and J usage is TRBJ2-3, with D perhaps matching TRBD2 (5 bases). Between the trimmed V and J ends, which lost 5 bases and 5 bases, there was a span of 14 bases. Germline V gene data show CDR1 as LGHNT and CDR2 as FRNRAP. The length of the CDR3 is 14 residues. The CDR3 is CASGPQRVEDTQYF. The CDR3 bases are TGTGCTAGTGGTCCTCAGAGGGTTGAAGATACGCAGTATTTT.

This rearrangement joins TRBV7-2 to TRBJ1-1, with a weak D call TRBD1 (6 bases). V lost 1 base, J lost 2 bases, and 14 bases lay in between. CDR3 size: 16 residues. Germline V gene data show CDR1 as SGHTA and CDR2 as FQGNSA. This CDR3 is CASSLVGTRGNTEAFF. CDR3 nucleotide sequence: TGTGCCAGCAGCTTAGTGGGAACCAGGGGCAACACTGAAGCTTTCTTT.

The genes are TRBV5-1 and TRBJ2-7; 7 bases match TRBD2. The germline V gene has CDR1 SGHRS and CDR2 YFSETQ. V was pared by 6 bases and J by 6 bases, with 12 bases of the junction left unmatched. CDR3 length: 14 amino acids. CDR3 bases: TGCGCCAGCACACTATGGGGGGGTCTGGGCGAGCAGTACTTC. Protein: CASTLWGGLGEQYF.